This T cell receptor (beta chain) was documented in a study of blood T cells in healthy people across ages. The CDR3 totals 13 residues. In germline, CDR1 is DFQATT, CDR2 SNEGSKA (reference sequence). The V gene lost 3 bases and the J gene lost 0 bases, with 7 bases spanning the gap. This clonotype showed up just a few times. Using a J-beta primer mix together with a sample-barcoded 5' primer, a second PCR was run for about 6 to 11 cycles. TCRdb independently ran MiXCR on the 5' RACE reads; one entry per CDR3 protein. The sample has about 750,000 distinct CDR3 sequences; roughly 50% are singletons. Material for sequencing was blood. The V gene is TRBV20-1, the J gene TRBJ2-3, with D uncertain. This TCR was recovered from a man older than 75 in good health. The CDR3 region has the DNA TGCAGTGCTAGCGAGTGGAGCACAGATACGCAGTATTTT. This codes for CSASEWSTDTQYF.